This T cell receptor beta chain originates from a study of T cell responses to AZD1222 COVID-19 vaccine. The CDR3 totals 15 residues. V was shortened by 6 bases and J by 6 bases, with 18 bases between the two germline ends. Germline CDR1 and CDR2: ENHRY and SYGVKD. Produced via immunoSEQ multiplex PCR; TCRdb's table is partial and in-frame only. The sample lists over 130,000 clones; roughly nine tenths were seen once. The sequenced sample was peripheral blood, obtained 28 days after the second AZD1222 dose. The clonotype was recovered from an adult who received the AZD1222 COVID-19 vaccine. The chain carries TRBV10-3 and TRBJ2-1; D unresolved. The CDR3 is CAIRLTETQSNEQFF. As DNA, the CDR3 is TGTGCCATCAGATTGACCGAGACCCAGTCCAATGAGCAGTTCTTC.